These 12 T cell receptor beta chains came from one sample sequenced in a study of cytomegalovirus exposure and HLA in healthy donors. It was with 60 Vbeta and 13 Jbeta primers that the PCR ran. The data were produced by immunoSEQ multiplex PCR, yet TCRdb's version contains in-frame clones alone and is incomplete. The table lists tens of thousands of clones, roughly three quarters of them singletons. Specimen: PBMCs. These receptors originate from a man aged 25-40 years in good health and CMV-seronegative.

This clone was seen more than once but under ten times. The chain recombines TRBV29-1 with TRBJ2-1, with 7 bases lining up with TRBD2. The germline CDR1 and CDR2 sequences are SQVTM and ANQGSEA. The ends lost 0 bases at V and 5 bases at J; junction bases unmatched: 10. The CDR3 consists of 16 residues. CDR3: CSVEDWTASGHNEQFF. CDR3 sequence (DNA): TGCAGCGTTGAAGATTGGACGGCTAGCGGCCACAATGAGCAGTTCTTC.

The J gene is TRBJ1-5, the V gene TRBV6-5; 11 bases agree with TRBD1. The CDR3 contains 15 residues. The ends lost 4 bases at V and 6 bases at J; junction bases unmatched: 5. From germline, CDR1 is MNHEY and CDR2 SVGAGI. The CDR3 loop reads CASSSGQGVGQPQHF. Written as DNA, the CDR3 is TGTGCCAGCAGTTCGGGACAGGGGGTTGGTCAGCCCCAGCATTTT.

The rearrangement uses TRBV5-1 and TRBJ2-2; 10 positions match TRBD1. The germline V gene has CDR1 SGHRS and CDR2 YFSETQ. Trimming removed 3 bases from V and 6 bases from J; junction bases left unmatched: 8. This CDR3 contains 16 residues. The CDR3: CASSSTGTGDSGELFF. CDR3 nucleotide sequence: TGCGCCAGCAGCTCTACCGGGACAGGGGATTCCGGGGAGCTGTTTTTT.

V is TRBV19 and J is TRBJ1-6; TRBD1 might be the D (6 bases). Trimming removed 3 bases at V and 9 bases at J, with 12 bases between. The length of the CDR3 is 14 residues. CDR1 LNHDA and CDR2 SQIVND come from the germline V gene (reference sequence). The chain's CDR3 is CASSIGTLLSPLHF. The CDR3 nucleotides are TGTGCCAGTAGTATCGGGACACTCCTTTCACCCCTCCACTTT.

V and J are TRBV7-9 and TRBJ1-4, with D perhaps matching TRBD1 (5 bases). V was cut by 5 bases and J by 7 bases, with 17 bases left in between. Germline V CDR1 and CDR2: SEHNR, FQNEAQ (reference sequence). The CDR3 is made up of 15 amino acids. The CDR3: CASSRSGGGSEKLFF. The CDR3 nucleotides are TGTGCCAGCAGCCGGAGCGGGGGTGGGAGTGAAAAACTGTTTTTT.

This clone occurred a few times. The chain combines TRBV28 with TRBJ2-7; perhaps TRBD1 as D (6 bases). V was clipped by 7 bases and J by 2 bases, with 12 bases between them. CDR1 is MDHEN and CDR2 is SYDVKM in the germline V gene. The CDR3 extends over 13 amino acids. CDR3 sequence: CASTRTAAYEQYF. CDR3 nucleotides: TGTGCCAGCACCCGGACAGCCGCCTACGAGCAGTACTTC.

The J gene is TRBJ2-1, the V gene TRBV13, with 9 bases identical to TRBD2. The CDR3 loop spans 14 amino acids. Germline CDR1 is PRHDT and CDR2 is FYEKMQ (reference sequence). V shed 5 bases, J shed 8 bases, and the junction held 7 bases outside the gene matches. CDR3 loop: CASSPRGGRDEQFF. CDR3 nucleotide sequence: TGTGCCAGCAGCCCGCGTGGCGGGAGGGATGAGCAGTTCTTC.

The V and J genes are TRBV7-2 and TRBJ2-4, with TRBD2 matching 9 bases. Germline V CDR1 and CDR2: SGHTA, FQGNSA. V shed 5 bases and J 5 bases; nucleotides not matched to a gene: 4. The CDR3 length is 14 residues. The CDR3: CASSPSSGENIQYF. The CDR3 region has the DNA TGTGCCAGCAGCCCATCTAGCGGGGAAAACATTCAGTACTTC.

The rearrangement joins TRBV19 to TRBJ1-1; TRBD1 is a possible D gene (6 bases). CDR1 is LNHDA and CDR2 is SQIVND in the germline V gene (reference sequence). There are 13 residues in the CDR3. V was pared by 9 bases and J by 1 base, with 12 bases between. The chain's CDR3 is CASRGPRNTEAFF. The DNA for the CDR3 is TGTGCCAGCAGGGGACCGAGGAACACTGAAGCTTTCTTT.

The chain recombines TRBV27 with TRBJ1-2, with D tentatively TRBD1 (5 bases). V shed 3 bases and J shed 4 bases, with 15 bases lying between them. CDR3 length equals 15 residues. CDR1 is MNHEY, CDR2 SMNVEV, per germline (reference sequence). CDR3 residues: CASSFLPTESYGYTF. CDR3 sequence (DNA): TGTGCCAGCAGTTTCCTGCCGACAGAGAGCTATGGCTACACCTTC.

The chain combines TRBV7-2 with TRBJ2-1, with 7 bases identical to TRBD1. The V segment lost 0 bases and the J segment 2 bases; nucleotides outside the gene matches: 1. The germline V gene has CDR1 SGHTA and CDR2 FQGNSA. The CDR3 is 15 residues long. DNA of the CDR3: TGTGCCAGCAGCTTAGCTAGGGGGCCCTACAATGAGCAGTTCTTC. Its translation: CASSLARGPYNEQFF.

V usage is TRBV28 and J usage is TRBJ2-1, with 8 bases fitting TRBD2. V lost 3 bases and J lost 0; bases outside the gene matches: 13. The CDR3 consists of 19 residues. Germline CDR1 and CDR2: MDHEN and SYDVKM. DNA for the CDR3: TGTGCCAGCAGTTTGGAGGTCCGCGGGAGGAGTAGCTCCTACAATGAGCAGTTCTTC. Translation gives CASSLEVRGRSSSYNEQFF.